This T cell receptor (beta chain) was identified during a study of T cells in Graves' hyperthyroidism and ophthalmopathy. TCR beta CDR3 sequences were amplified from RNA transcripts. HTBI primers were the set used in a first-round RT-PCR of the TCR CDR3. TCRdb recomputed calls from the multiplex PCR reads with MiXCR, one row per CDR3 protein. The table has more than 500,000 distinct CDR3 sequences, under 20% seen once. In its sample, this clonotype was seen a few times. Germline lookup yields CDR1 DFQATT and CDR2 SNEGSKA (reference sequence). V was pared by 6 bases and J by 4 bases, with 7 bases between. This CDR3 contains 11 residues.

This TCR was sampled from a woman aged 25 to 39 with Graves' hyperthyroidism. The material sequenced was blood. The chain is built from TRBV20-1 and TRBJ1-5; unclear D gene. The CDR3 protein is CSAGKNQPQHF. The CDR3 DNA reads TGCAGTGCGGGTAAAAATCAGCCCCAGCATTTT.